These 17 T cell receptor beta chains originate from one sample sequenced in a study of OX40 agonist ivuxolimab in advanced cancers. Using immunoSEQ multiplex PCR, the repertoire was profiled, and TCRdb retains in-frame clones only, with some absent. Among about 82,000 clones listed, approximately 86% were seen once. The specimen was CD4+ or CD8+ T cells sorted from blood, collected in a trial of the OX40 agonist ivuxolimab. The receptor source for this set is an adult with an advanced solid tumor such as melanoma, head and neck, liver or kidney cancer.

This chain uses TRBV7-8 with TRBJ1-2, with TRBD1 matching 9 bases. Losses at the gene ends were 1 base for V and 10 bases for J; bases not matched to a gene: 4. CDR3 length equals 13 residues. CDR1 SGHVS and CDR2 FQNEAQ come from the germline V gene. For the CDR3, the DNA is TGTGCCAGCAGCTTAGAACAGGGGGCGTTCTACACCTTC. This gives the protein CASSLEQGAFYTF.

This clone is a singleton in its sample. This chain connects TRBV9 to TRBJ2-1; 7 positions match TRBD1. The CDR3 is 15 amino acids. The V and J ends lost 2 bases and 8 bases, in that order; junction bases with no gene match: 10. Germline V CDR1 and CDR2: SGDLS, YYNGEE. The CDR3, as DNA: TGTGCCAGCAGCGTGTCCAGGGGGTTATATTATGAGCAGTTCTTC. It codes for CASSVSRGLYYEQFF.

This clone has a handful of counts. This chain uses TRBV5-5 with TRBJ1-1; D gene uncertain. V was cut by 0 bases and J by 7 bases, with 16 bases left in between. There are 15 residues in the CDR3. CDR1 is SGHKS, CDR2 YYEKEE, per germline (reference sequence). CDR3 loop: CASSLGSQPNHEAFF. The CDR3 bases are TGTGCCAGCAGCTTGGGTAGCCAGCCGAATCATGAAGCTTTCTTT.

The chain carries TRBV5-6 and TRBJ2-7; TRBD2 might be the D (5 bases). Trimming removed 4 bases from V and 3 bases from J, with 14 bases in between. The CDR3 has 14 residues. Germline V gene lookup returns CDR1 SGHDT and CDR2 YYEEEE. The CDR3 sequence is CASSLTTSSYEQYF. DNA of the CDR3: TGTGCCAGCAGCCTGACTACTTCAAGCTACGAGCAGTACTTC.

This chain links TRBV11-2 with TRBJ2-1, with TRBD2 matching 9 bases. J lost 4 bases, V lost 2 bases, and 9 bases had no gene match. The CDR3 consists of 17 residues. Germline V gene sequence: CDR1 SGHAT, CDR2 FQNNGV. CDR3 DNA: TGTGCCAGCAGCTTAAGAGGAGGCGGGAGGGCGTACAATGAGCAGTTCTTC. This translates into CASSLRGGGRAYNEQFF.

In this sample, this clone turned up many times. The CDR3 nucleotides read TGTGCCATCAGTGCACAGGGTTCTGAGCAGTACTTC. It codes for CAISAQGSEQYF. The rearrangement uses TRBV10-3 and TRBJ2-7, with D perhaps TRBD1 (6 bases). The CDR3 extends over 12 amino acids. V lost 4 bases and J lost 7, with 11 bases in between. CDR1 and CDR2 from the germline V gene are ENHRY and SYGVKD.

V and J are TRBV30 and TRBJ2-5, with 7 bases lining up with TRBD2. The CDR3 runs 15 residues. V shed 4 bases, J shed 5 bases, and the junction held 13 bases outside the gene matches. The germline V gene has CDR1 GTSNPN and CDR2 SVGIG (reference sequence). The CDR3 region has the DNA TGTGCCTGGAACTATCTAGGCGGGAGCGGGGAGACCCAGTACTTC. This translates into CAWNYLGGSGETQYF.

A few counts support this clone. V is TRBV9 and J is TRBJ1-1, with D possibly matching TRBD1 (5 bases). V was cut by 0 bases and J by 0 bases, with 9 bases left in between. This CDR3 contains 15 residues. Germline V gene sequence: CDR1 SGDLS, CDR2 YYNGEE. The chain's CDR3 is CASSVVGTVNTEAFF. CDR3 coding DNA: TGTGCCAGCAGCGTAGTCGGGACGGTGAACACTGAAGCTTTCTTT.

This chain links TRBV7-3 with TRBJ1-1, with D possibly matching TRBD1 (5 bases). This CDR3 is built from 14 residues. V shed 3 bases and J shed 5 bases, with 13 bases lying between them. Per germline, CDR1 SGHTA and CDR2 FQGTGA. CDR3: CASSLGGEGTEAFF. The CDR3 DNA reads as TGTGCCAGCAGCTTGGGAGGGGAGGGAACTGAAGCTTTCTTT.

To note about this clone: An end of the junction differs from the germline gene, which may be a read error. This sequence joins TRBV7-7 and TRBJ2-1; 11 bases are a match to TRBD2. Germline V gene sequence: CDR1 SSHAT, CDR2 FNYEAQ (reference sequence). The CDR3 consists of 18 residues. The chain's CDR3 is CASSPWALAGGPRNEQFF. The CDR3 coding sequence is TGTGCTAGCAGCCCCTGGGCGTTAGCGGGGGGGCCACGGAATGAGCAGTTCTTC.

The DNA for the CDR3 is TGTGCCAGCAGCTTGTCCGGGACAGGGCTGTTTTTT. Its translation is CASSLSGTGLFF. The V and J genes are TRBV5-5 and TRBJ1-4, with 9 bases matching TRBD1. The CDR3 sequence is 12 residues long. In germline, CDR1 is SGHKS, CDR2 YYEKEE (reference sequence). V dropped 1 base and J dropped 14; count of bases not matched to a gene: 3.

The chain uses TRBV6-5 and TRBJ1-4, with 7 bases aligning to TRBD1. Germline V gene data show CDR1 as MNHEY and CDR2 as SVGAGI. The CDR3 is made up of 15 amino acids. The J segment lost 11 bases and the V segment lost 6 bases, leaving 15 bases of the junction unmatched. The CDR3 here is CASRDTGTANLKLFF. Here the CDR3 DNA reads TGTGCCAGCAGAGACACCGGGACAGCTAACTTGAAACTGTTTTTT.

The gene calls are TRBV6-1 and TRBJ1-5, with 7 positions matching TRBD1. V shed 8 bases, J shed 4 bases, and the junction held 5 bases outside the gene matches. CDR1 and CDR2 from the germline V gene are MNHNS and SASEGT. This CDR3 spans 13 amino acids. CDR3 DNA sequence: TGTGCCAGCGGACAGGAGATTAATCAGCCCCAGCATTTT. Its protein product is CASGQEINQPQHF.

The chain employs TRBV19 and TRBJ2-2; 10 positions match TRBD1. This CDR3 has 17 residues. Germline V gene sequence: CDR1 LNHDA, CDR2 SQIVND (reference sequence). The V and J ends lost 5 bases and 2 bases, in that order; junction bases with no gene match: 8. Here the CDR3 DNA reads TGTGCCAGTAGTGCGAGGAGACAGGGGGCCAACACCGGGGAGCTGTTTTTT. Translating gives CASSARRQGANTGELFF.

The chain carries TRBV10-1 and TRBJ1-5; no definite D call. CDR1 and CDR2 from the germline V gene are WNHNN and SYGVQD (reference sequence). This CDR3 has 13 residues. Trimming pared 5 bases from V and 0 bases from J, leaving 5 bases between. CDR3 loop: CASSLNSNQPQHF. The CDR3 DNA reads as TGCGCCAGCAGTCTCAATAGCAATCAGCCCCAGCATTTT.

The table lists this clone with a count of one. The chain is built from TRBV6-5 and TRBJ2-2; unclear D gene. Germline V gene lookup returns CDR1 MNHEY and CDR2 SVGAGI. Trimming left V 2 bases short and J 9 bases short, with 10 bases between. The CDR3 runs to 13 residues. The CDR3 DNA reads TGTGCCAGCAGTTACGATGGGGTGAGGGAGCTGTTTTTT. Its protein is CASSYDGVRELFF.

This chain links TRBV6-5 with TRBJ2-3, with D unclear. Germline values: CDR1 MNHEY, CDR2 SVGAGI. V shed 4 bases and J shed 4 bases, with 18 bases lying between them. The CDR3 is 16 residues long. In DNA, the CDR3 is TGTGCCAGCAGTTTCTCCCTTTACCCTACCCCAGATACGCAGTATTTT. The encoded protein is CASSFSLYPTPDTQYF.